These 14 T cell receptor beta chains originate from one sample sequenced in a study of T cells after yellow fever vaccination. Each CDR3 protein gets one entry after TCRdb re-called the 5' RACE reads with MiXCR. There are about 20,000 distinct CDR3 sequences in the sample; around 5% occur only once, and 15% to 25% lies in the top ten. Source: PBMCs, either bulk or a sorted T-cell subset (CD4+, CD8+, memory, or dextramer-sorted; not recorded which), taken 35 to 50 days after the first yellow fever vaccination. The receptor set was obtained from a man aged 18 to 29 who received the YFV17D yellow fever vaccine.

This clonotype has ten or more counts. The chain carries TRBV9 and TRBJ1-4, with D unresolved. With 7 bases removed from V and 5 bases from J, the gap between germline ends came to 6 bases. This CDR3 spans 11 amino acids. Germline CDR1 reads SGDLS; CDR2 reads YYNGEE. The CDR3 nucleotides are TGTGCCAGCGGGGAGAATGAAAAACTGTTTTTT. Residues: CASGENEKLFF.

This clonotype was recorded many times. The V and J genes are TRBV20-1 and TRBJ2-1; maybe TRBD1 (5 bases). Trimming shortened V by 6 bases and J by 6 bases, and 18 bases separated the two germline ends. The CDR3 is 14 residues long. Germline loops: CDR1 DFQATT, CDR2 SNEGSKA (reference sequence). The CDR3 reads CSAPYRSGSNEQFF. The CDR3 region has the DNA TGCAGTGCACCGTACAGGTCGGGTAGCAATGAGCAGTTCTTC.

This clonotype was seen repeatedly, ten times or more. The chain has TRBV20-1 and TRBJ2-5, with 9 bases fitting TRBD2. The CDR3 contains 15 residues. CDR1 DFQATT and CDR2 SNEGSKA come from the germline V gene (reference sequence). V lost 0 bases, J lost 0 bases, and 2 bases stayed unmatched. The CDR3 reads CSAREASGDQETQYF. In DNA form, the CDR3 reads TGCAGTGCTAGAGAGGCTAGCGGGGACCAAGAGACCCAGTACTTC.

Many counts were recorded for this clonotype. V is TRBV15 and J is TRBJ2-3, with D tentatively TRBD2 (6 bases). V lost 3 bases, J lost 2 bases, and 15 bases lay in between. CDR1 is LNHNV, CDR2 YYDKDF, per germline (reference sequence). The CDR3 totals 16 residues. The CDR3 sequence is CATSSSGGQLTDTQYF. The CDR3 DNA is TGTGCCACCAGCAGCTCTGGAGGGCAGCTCACAGATACGCAGTATTTT.

Many counts were recorded for this clonotype. CDR3 DNA sequence: TGTGCCACCAGCAGAGGAGGGGCGCTCGATGGCTACACCTTC. This translates into CATSRGGALDGYTF. V and J are TRBV15 and TRBJ1-2, with TRBD1 as a possible D gene (5 bases). The CDR3 runs to 14 residues. V lost 1 base and J 6 bases, leaving 12 bases between the germline ends. CDR1 LNHNV and CDR2 YYDKDF come from the germline V gene (reference sequence).

This clonotype has a count of ten or more. This chain links TRBV5-1 with TRBJ1-1, with no clear D. The germline CDR1 and CDR2 sequences are SGHRS and YFSETQ. Trimming removed 7 bases at V and 0 bases at J, with 4 bases between. The CDR3 extends over 11 amino acids. Written as DNA, the CDR3 is TGCGCCAGCTCGATGAACACTGAAGCTTTCTTT. This encodes CASSMNTEAFF.

This clonotype was counted once. A much more abundant neighbour one base away suggests this may be a read error. The genes are TRBV18 and TRBJ1-1; D gene ambiguous. Germline values: CDR1 KGHSH, CDR2 LQKENI. This CDR3 is 13 amino acids long. The CDR3 DNA follows: TGTGCCAGCTCACCACCGGTGAACACTGAAGCTTCCTTT. As protein: CASSPPVNTEASF.

With regard to this clonotype: A much bigger clone sits one base away, suggesting this may be a read error. The V gene is TRBV6-2 or TRBV6-3, the J gene TRBJ2-3; D is possibly TRBD1 (5 bases). Germline CDR1 and CDR2: MNHEY and SVGEGT. CDR3 size: 15 residues. CDR3 DNA: TGTGCCAGCAGTTTGAGCCGGACATACACAGATATGCAGTATTTT. This codes for CASSLSRTYTDMQYF.

This clonotype was recorded many times. The rearrangement links TRBV11-2 to TRBJ2-2; 7 bases line up with TRBD1. Germline V gene sequence: CDR1 SGHAT, CDR2 FQNNGV. The V segment lost 5 bases and the J segment 6 bases; nucleotides outside the gene matches: 12. The CDR3 has 16 residues. The DNA for the CDR3 is TGTGCCAGCAGCAGCTCCGGGACAGTTCGCCCCGGGGAGCTGTTTTTT. This encodes CASSSSGTVRPGELFF.

The chain combines TRBV12-3 or TRBV12-4 with TRBJ2-1; D is possibly TRBD2 (6 bases). This CDR3 has 17 residues. CDR3 sequence reads: CTCCSGGLEGSYNEQFF. The CDR3 DNA reads TGTACCTGCTGTTCCGGGGGTCTGGAGGGCTCCTACAATGAGCAGTTCTTC.

This clonotype was recorded at least ten times. The chain uses TRBV5-1 and TRBJ2-7; TRBD1 aligns across 8 bases. Germline loops: CDR1 SGHRS, CDR2 YFSETQ. V lost 4 bases to trimming and J lost 6 bases; unmatched junction nucleotides: 9. The CDR3 covers 14 residues. The CDR3 DNA reads TGCGCCAGCAGCACGGGACAGGCGGCTGCCGAGCAGTACTTC. Its protein product is CASSTGQAAAEQYF.

This clonotype has ten or more counts. The V and J genes are TRBV3-1 and TRBJ2-5; D unresolved. V lost 1 base, J lost 2 bases, and 11 bases lay in between. From germline, CDR1 is LGHDT and CDR2 YNNKEL (reference sequence). There are 15 residues in the CDR3. The chain's CDR3 is CASSQVTHPQETQYF. The CDR3 nucleotides are TGTGCCAGCAGCCAAGTTACCCACCCACAAGAGACCCAGTACTTC.

This clonotype was observed a handful of times. This chain connects TRBV11-2 to TRBJ1-4; no clear D. The CDR3 is 17 amino acids. Germline CDR1 and CDR2: SGHAT and FQNNGV. The ends were cut back, 0 bases at V and 4 bases at J, with 15 bases in the middle. CDR3 nucleotides: TGTGCCAGCAGCTTAGAGGGCCGGGAAAGAAATAATGAAAAACTGTTTTTT. Translated, it gives CASSLEGRERNNEKLFF.

This clonotype was observed at least ten times. The chain carries TRBV7-3 and TRBJ2-3, with 9 positions matching TRBD2. Germline trimming cut 5 bases from V and 0 bases from J; bases unmatched to any gene: 9. The CDR3 totals 17 residues. Germline lookup yields CDR1 SGHTA and CDR2 FQGTGA. CDR3 region: CASSGLAAGGSTDTQYF. The CDR3 DNA is TGTGCCAGCAGCGGGCTGGCGGCGGGGGGGAGCACAGATACGCAGTATTTT.